A single sample gave rise to the 3 T cell receptor beta chains below, sequenced in a study of Graves' ophthalmopathy and Graves' hyperthyroidism. Amplification of TCR beta CDR3 regions used RNA transcripts. A first-round RT-PCR used HTBI primers, followed by a second-round multiplex PCR. In TCRdb, the multiplex PCR reads were re-called with MiXCR into one record per CDR3 protein. Found here are about 220,000 distinct CDR3 sequences, around a fifth of them singletons; the top ten hold 43%. The sample taken for sequencing was peripheral blood. Source of these receptors: a woman in her forties or fifties with Graves' ophthalmopathy.

This clonotype appeared many times. The rearrangement links TRBV29-1 to TRBJ2-7; D may be TRBD1 (6 bases). V was clipped by 3 bases and J by 6 bases, with 12 bases between them. CDR1 and CDR2 from the germline V gene are SQVTM and ANQGSEA. There are 12 residues in the CDR3. The CDR3 DNA is TGCAGCGTTGACACGCTCAGGGGCGAGCAGTACTTC. It is translated as CSVDTLRGEQYF.

In this sample, this clonotype turned up many times. DNA of the CDR3: TGTGCCAGCAGTCCATTAACAGGGGTGAACGAGCAGTACTTC. It is translated as CASSPLTGVNEQYF. The rearrangement joins TRBV27 to TRBJ2-7; 7 positions agree with TRBD1. The CDR3 spans 14 residues. V dropped 5 bases and J dropped 5; count of bases not matched to a gene: 9. Germline loops: CDR1 MNHEY, CDR2 SMNVEV (reference sequence).

This clonotype was counted ten times or more. CDR3 DNA: TGTGCCAGCAGCTCTACCCAGGGTCACCAAGAGACCCAGTACTTC. Amino acids: CASSSTQGHQETQYF. The rearrangement joins TRBV11-2 to TRBJ2-5, with D perhaps TRBD1 (5 bases). Germline assignment: CDR1 SGHAT and CDR2 FQNNGV. Trimming left V 4 bases short and J 0 bases short, with 12 bases between. The length of the CDR3 is 15 residues.